One sample yielded the 27 T cell receptor beta chains listed below, sequenced in a study of T-cell reconstitution after alpha-beta-depleted transplantation in children. The authors prepared the TCRbeta library with unique molecular identifiers. MiXCR was run by TCRdb on the PCR reads, yielding one entry per CDR3 protein. The sample has roughly 610,000 distinct CDR3 sequences; approximately 10% are singletons. The sequenced sample was PBMCs from the stem cell graft donor, obtained from the stem cell graft. Receptor source: a human donor who donated a stem cell graft to a child with acute myeloid leukemia.

This clonotype was found a few times. The chain has TRBV11-2 and TRBJ2-4, with 13 bases fitting TRBD2. CDR1 is SGHAT, CDR2 FQNNGV, per germline. The CDR3 is 18 residues long. Losses at the gene ends were 2 bases for V and 5 bases for J; bases not matched to a gene: 9. CDR3 DNA sequence: TGTGCCAGCAGCTTAAAACCGCTTGGACTAGCGGGGGAAAACATTCAGTACTTC. It encodes CASSLKPLGLAGENIQYF.

The sample holds a few counts of this clonotype. The DNA for the CDR3 is TGTGCCAGCAGCTATTCAGGAGGGCCTTACAATGAGCAGTTCTTC. Its protein is CASSYSGGPYNEQFF. This sequence joins TRBV7-2 and TRBJ2-1; the D gene is possibly TRBD2 (6 bases). Trimming took off 4 bases at V and 4 bases at J, with 14 bases between the two ends. There are 15 residues in the CDR3. CDR1 and CDR2 from the germline V gene are SGHTA and FQGNSA.

The rearrangement links TRBV6-2 or TRBV6-3 to TRBJ1-1; tentatively, D is TRBD1 (5 bases). V lost 5 bases to trimming and J lost 0 bases, with 16 bases between them. The germline CDR1 and CDR2 sequences are MNHEY and SVGEGT. The CDR3 loop spans 16 amino acids. The CDR3 nucleotides are TGTGCCAGCAGTACAGGCAGGGAAACCCTGAACACTGAAGCTTTCTTT. Amino acids: CASSTGRETLNTEAFF.

This clonotype was observed a few times. The chain joins TRBV7-2 to TRBJ1-5; TRBD1 is a possible D gene (6 bases). The germline CDR1 and CDR2 sequences are SGHTA and FQGNSA. The CDR3 is 14 residues long. V was clipped by 5 bases and J by 6 bases, with 14 bases between them. As DNA, the CDR3 is TGTGCCAGCAGCCCCCCGGGGGGCCGTCAGCCCCAGCATTTT. Protein sequence: CASSPPGGRQPQHF.

This clonotype occurred a few times. This rearrangement joins TRBV29-1 to TRBJ2-7; D gene unclear. CDR1 SQVTM and CDR2 ANQGSEA come from the germline V gene. V lost 4 bases and J lost 0, with 7 bases in between. The CDR3 runs 12 residues. The CDR3 region is CSVVPSSYEQYF. The DNA for the CDR3 is TGCAGCGTTGTGCCAAGCTCCTACGAGCAGTACTTC.

V and J are TRBV7-2 and TRBJ2-5; D is perhaps TRBD2 (7 bases). Between the trimmed V and J ends, which lost 5 bases and 8 bases, there was a span of 18 bases. Looked up from germline, CDR1 is SGHTA and CDR2 is FQGNSA. This CDR3 contains 14 residues. The CDR3 nucleotides read TGTGCCAGCAGCACCGAAAGGGGGGGGAAAACCCAGTACTTC. This codes for CASSTERGGKTQYF.

This clonotype was seen just once. This chain links TRBV3-1 with TRBJ2-1; no definite D call. The CDR3 extends over 13 amino acids. V lost 2 bases and J 5 bases, leaving 7 bases between the germline ends. The germline gives CDR1 LGHDT, CDR2 YNNKEL (reference sequence). CDR3 in amino acids: CASSQSGNNEQFF. In DNA, the CDR3 is TGTGCCAGCAGCCAATCGGGTAACAATGAGCAGTTCTTC.

This chain uses TRBV20-1 with TRBJ1-2; D gene unclear. The CDR3 extends over 15 amino acids. In germline, CDR1 is DFQATT, CDR2 SNEGSKA (reference sequence). V was pared by 5 bases and J by 1 base, with 17 bases between. The CDR3 region is CSAPLFRELNYGYTF. The CDR3 nucleotides read TGCAGTGCTCCCCTCTTTAGGGAACTTAACTATGGCTACACCTTC.

This clonotype was seen more than once but under ten times. V usage is TRBV7-3 and J usage is TRBJ2-1, with D possibly being TRBD1 or TRBD2 (5 bases each). Per the germline V gene, CDR1 is SGHTA and CDR2 is FQGTGA. V lost 2 bases and J 9 bases, leaving 8 bases between the germline ends. This CDR3 has 12 amino acids. The CDR3 reads CASSLGGFEQFF. In DNA, the CDR3 is TGTGCCAGCAGCTTAGGGGGTTTTGAGCAGTTCTTC. The full variable domain, its missing parts supplied by reference TRBV7-3 and TRBJ2-1, is GAGVSQTPSNKVTEKGKYVELRCDPISGHTALYWYRQSLGQGPEFLIYFQGTGAADDSGLPNDRFFAVRPEGSVSTLKIQRTERGDSAVYLCASSLGGFEQFFGPGTRLTVL.

This clonotype was recorded at least ten times. The chain carries TRBV7-6 and TRBJ2-1, with 8 bases matching TRBD2. The V and J ends lost 4 bases and 5 bases, in that order; junction bases with no gene match: 13. CDR3 size: 17 residues. Germline V CDR1 and CDR2: SGHVS, FNYEAQ. CDR3 DNA sequence: TGTGCCAGCAGCTCACGGGTTGGGACTAGTGGGGACAATGAGCAGTTCTTC. It is translated as CASSSRVGTSGDNEQFF.

This chain joins TRBV29-1 and TRBJ1-2, with D perhaps TRBD1 (5 bases). The CDR3 extends over 15 amino acids. Germline-derived CDR1 and CDR2 are SQVTM and ANQGSEA. V shed 6 bases and J shed 2 bases, with 19 bases lying between them. The CDR3 loop is CSVSRRVGENYGYTF. The CDR3 DNA follows: TGCAGCGTCTCCAGAAGAGTGGGGGAAAACTATGGCTACACCTTC.

The sample holds a few counts of this clonotype. The chain couples TRBV6-1 to TRBJ2-2; 11 positions agree with TRBD2. The trim removed 5 bases at V and 2 bases at J, leaving 4 bases unmatched. The CDR3 length is 16 residues. Germline-derived CDR1 and CDR2 are MNHNS and SASEGT. The CDR3 nucleotides read TGTGCCAGCAGTAAACTAGCGGGAGAAAACACCGGGGAGCTGTTTTTT. Its protein product is CASSKLAGENTGELFF.

This rearrangement joins TRBV14 to TRBJ2-3; 7 bases map to TRBD2. The CDR3 runs 18 residues. V dropped 0 bases and J dropped 2; count of bases not matched to a gene: 11. The germline CDR1 and CDR2 sequences are SGHDN and FVKESK. The CDR3 spells CASSQDDSRLAVTDTQYF. In nucleotides, the CDR3 is TGTGCCAGCAGCCAAGATGATTCGAGGCTAGCGGTCACAGATACGCAGTATTTT.

This clonotype appeared a few times. J is TRBJ2-4 and V is TRBV5-4, with 10 bases lining up with TRBD1. Germline lookup yields CDR1 SGHNT and CDR2 YYREEE (reference sequence). The length of the CDR3 is 15 residues. V lost 4 bases, J lost 9 bases, and 10 bases stayed unmatched. Written as DNA, the CDR3 is TGTGCCAGCAGCAGCCGACAGGGGGCTGGGGGCATTCAGTACTTC. Translating it yields CASSSRQGAGGIQYF.

This clonotype has only a few counts. The rearrangement uses TRBV14 and TRBJ2-2, with D possibly being TRBD2 (6 bases). CDR3 size: 15 residues. Trimming removed 5 bases at V and 5 bases at J, with 15 bases between. The germline gives CDR1 SGHDN, CDR2 FVKESK. CDR3 sequence reads: CASSTTRELTGELFF. Here the CDR3 DNA reads TGTGCCAGCAGCACGACACGGGAGTTAACCGGGGAGCTGTTTTTT.

This clonotype has more than one count but fewer than ten. CDR3 sequence (DNA): TGTGCCAGCAGCTTAGCCGGGGTTAGACAGAAGGAGACCCAGTACTTC. Encoded protein: CASSLAGVRQKETQYF. The rearrangement joins TRBV7-8 to TRBJ2-5; D possibly matches TRBD1 or TRBD2 (5 bases each). The CDR3 loop spans 16 amino acids. The ends were cut back, 0 bases at V and 5 bases at J, with 16 bases in the middle. Germline CDR1 SGHVS, CDR2 FQNEAQ.

V gene TRBV4-2 combines with J gene TRBJ1-2; possible D gene TRBD1, 5 bases. V shed 6 bases and J shed 3 bases, with 20 bases lying between them. The CDR3 runs 16 residues. Germline CDR1 LGHNA, CDR2 YNFKEQ. Here the CDR3 reads CASRDQAGSGDYGYTF. CDR3 coding DNA: TGTGCCAGCAGGGACCAAGCAGGGTCCGGCGACTATGGCTACACCTTC.

The chain employs TRBV12-3 or TRBV12-4 and TRBJ1-1, with 7 bases matching TRBD1. Germline trimming cut 6 bases from V and 3 bases from J; bases unmatched to any gene: 4. This CDR3 has 13 residues. The chain's CDR3 is CASSQGGYTEAFF. Written as DNA, the CDR3 is TGTGCCAGCAGCCAGGGGGGATACACTGAAGCTTTCTTT.

The chain has TRBV28 and TRBJ2-2; TRBD1 is a possible D gene (5 bases). V lost 4 bases and J 4 bases, leaving 16 bases between the germline ends. CDR3 size: 16 residues. Germline V lookup: CDR1 MDHEN, CDR2 SYDVKM. CDR3 protein: CASSSRVDRSTGELFF. Written as DNA, the CDR3 is TGTGCCAGCAGTTCCCGCGTTGACAGAAGCACCGGGGAGCTGTTTTTT.

This clonotype has ten or more counts. The chain is built from TRBV12-3 or TRBV12-4 and TRBJ2-2, with 11 bases fitting TRBD2. This CDR3 is built from 17 residues. J gave up 8 bases and V 5 bases, and 13 bases lay outside the gene matches. The CDR3 DNA reads TGTGCCAGCAGTCAAGGCCTACTAGCGGGAGTCTCTGGGGAGCTGTTTTTT. As protein: CASSQGLLAGVSGELFF.

There are a few counts of this clonotype. The CDR3 nucleotides read TGTGCCAGTAGTTTTATCCCGGGACAAAAAATCAATGAGCAGTTCTTC. The encoded protein is CASSFIPGQKINEQFF. The chain is built from TRBV19 and TRBJ2-1; D may be TRBD1 (6 bases). Germline lookup yields CDR1 LNHDA and CDR2 SQIVND (reference sequence). The germline V and J ends were trimmed by 5 bases and 6 bases, with 20 bases remaining between them. The CDR3 spans 16 residues.

The gene calls are TRBV24-1 and TRBJ2-1, with TRBD1 matching 8 bases. Germline V gene lookup returns CDR1 KGHDR and CDR2 SFDVKD. V trimming: 3 bases; J trimming: 6 bases; junction bases outside the gene matches: 3. The CDR3 length is 14 residues. CDR3 DNA: TGTGCCACCAGTGATGGTACAGGGGGCAATGAGCAGTTCTTC. It codes for CATSDGTGGNEQFF.

This chain connects TRBV11-2 to TRBJ1-1; D might be TRBD1 (6 bases). Germline CDR1 reads SGHAT; CDR2 reads FQNNGV. Trimming removed 5 bases from V and 0 bases from J, with 13 bases in between. The CDR3 contains 15 residues. CDR3 protein: CASSRAGAMNTEAFF. The CDR3, as DNA: TGTGCCAGCAGCAGAGCAGGGGCGATGAACACTGAAGCTTTCTTT.

The chain joins TRBV5-1 to TRBJ2-1; TRBD1 matches 8 bases. V lost 0 bases and J lost 8; bases outside the gene matches: 16. CDR1 and CDR2 from the germline V gene are SGHRS and YFSETQ. The CDR3 spans 18 residues. This CDR3 is CASSLGSSSQGAMDEQFF. CDR3 nucleotides: TGCGCCAGCAGCTTGGGCTCGAGTAGCCAGGGGGCGATGGATGAGCAGTTCTTC.

This clonotype occurred many times. This chain connects TRBV6-5 to TRBJ2-4; TRBD1 matches 11 bases. V dropped 0 bases and J dropped 8; count of bases not matched to a gene: 6. The germline V gene encodes CDR1 MNHEY and CDR2 SVGAGI. This CDR3 has 16 residues. The CDR3 DNA follows: TGTGCCAGCAGTTACTCCGGGACAGGGGGGGCTGACATTCAGTACTTC. It codes for CASSYSGTGGADIQYF.

This clonotype showed up just a few times. V is TRBV6-2 or TRBV6-3 and J is TRBJ1-1; 10 bases align to TRBD1. Trimming at V came to 10 bases and at J to 5 bases, leaving 4 bases not matched to a gene. The CDR3 covers 12 residues. The germline gives CDR1 MNHEY, CDR2 SVGEGT. Here the CDR3 DNA reads TGTGCCACCGGACAGGGGGGGACTGAAGCTTTCTTT. Protein product: CATGQGGTEAFF.

The chain recombines TRBV24-1 with TRBJ2-1; D gene unclear. Germline assignment: CDR1 KGHDR and CDR2 SFDVKD. With 3 bases removed from V and 15 bases from J, the gap between germline ends came to 14 bases. The CDR3 is 12 amino acids. The DNA of the CDR3 is TGTGCCACCAGTGATCTCCGAAGCTCGGCGTTCTTC. It translates to CATSDLRSSAFF.